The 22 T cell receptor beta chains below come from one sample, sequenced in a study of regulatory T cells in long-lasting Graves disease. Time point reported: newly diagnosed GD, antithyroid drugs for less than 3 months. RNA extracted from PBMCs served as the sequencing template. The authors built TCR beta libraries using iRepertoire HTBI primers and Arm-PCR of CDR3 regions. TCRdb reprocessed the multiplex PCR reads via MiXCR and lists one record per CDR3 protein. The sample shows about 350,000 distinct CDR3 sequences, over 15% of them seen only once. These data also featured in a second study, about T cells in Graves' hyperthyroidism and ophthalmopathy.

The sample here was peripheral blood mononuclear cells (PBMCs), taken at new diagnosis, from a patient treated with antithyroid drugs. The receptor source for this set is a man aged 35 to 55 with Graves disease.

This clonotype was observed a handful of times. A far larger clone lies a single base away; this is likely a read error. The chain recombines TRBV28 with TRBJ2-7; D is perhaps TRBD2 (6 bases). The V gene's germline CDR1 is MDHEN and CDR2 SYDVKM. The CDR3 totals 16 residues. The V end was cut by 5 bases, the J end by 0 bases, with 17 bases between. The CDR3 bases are TGTGCCAGCAGTGGGGGTCGCGGGGCTAGCTCCTACGAGCAGTACTTC. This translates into CASSGGRGASSYEQYF.

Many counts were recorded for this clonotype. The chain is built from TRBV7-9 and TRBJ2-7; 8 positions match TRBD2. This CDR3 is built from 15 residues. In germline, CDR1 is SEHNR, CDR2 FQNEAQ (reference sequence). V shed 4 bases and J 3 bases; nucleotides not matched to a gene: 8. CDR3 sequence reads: CASSSYGGDYYEQYF. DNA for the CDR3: TGTGCCAGCAGCTCATACGGGGGGGATTACTACGAGCAGTACTTC.

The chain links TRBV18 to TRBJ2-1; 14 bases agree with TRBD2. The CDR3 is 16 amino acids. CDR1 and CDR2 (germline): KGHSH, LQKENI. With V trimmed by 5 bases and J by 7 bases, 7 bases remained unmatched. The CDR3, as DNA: TGTGCCAGCTCAGCCACGACTAGCGGGGGGGTAAATGAGCAGTTCTTC. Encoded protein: CASSATTSGGVNEQFF.

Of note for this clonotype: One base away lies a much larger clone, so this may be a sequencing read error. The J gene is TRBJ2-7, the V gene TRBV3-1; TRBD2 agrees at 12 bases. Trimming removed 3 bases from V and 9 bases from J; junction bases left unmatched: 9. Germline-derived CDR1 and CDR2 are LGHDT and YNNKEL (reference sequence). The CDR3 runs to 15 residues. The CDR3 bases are TGTGCCAGCAGCCACCGGACTAGCGGGGTAAGAGGGCAGTACTTC. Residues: CASSHRTSGVRGQYF.

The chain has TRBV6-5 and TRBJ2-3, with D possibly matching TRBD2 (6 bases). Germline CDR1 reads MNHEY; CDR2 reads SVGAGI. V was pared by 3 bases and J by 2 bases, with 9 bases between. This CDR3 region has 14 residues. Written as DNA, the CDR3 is TGTGCCAGCAGTTATGCGGGGTACACAGATACGCAGTATTTT. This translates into CASSYAGYTDTQYF.

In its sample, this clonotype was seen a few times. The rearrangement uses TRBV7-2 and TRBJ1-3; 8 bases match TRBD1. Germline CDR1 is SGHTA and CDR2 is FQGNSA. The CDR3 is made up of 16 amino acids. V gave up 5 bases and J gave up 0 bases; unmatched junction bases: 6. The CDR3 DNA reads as TGTGCCAGCAGCCAATACAGGGGGAACTCTGGAAACACCATATATTTT. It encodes CASSQYRGNSGNTIYF.

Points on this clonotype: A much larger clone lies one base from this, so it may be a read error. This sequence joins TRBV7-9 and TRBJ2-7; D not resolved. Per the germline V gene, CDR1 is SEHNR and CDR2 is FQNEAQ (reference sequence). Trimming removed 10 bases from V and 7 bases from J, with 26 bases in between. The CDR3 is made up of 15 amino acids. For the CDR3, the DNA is TGTGCCACGCAGGATGAAGGCAGCTCCTACAATGAGCAGTACTTC. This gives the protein CATQDEGSSYNEQYF. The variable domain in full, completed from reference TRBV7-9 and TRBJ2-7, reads DTGVSQNPRHKITKRGQNVTFRCDPISEHNRLYWYRQTLGQGPEFLTYFQNEAQLEKSRLLSDRFSAERPKGSFSTLEIQRTEQGDSAMYLCATQDEGSSYNEQYFGPGTRLTVT.

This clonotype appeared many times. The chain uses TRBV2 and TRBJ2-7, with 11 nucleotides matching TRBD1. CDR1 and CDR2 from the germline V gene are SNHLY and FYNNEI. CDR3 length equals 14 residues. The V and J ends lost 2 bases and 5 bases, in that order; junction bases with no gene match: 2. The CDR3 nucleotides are TGTGCCAGCAGTGAATGGGGACAGGGGGACGAGCAGTACTTC. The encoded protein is CASSEWGQGDEQYF.

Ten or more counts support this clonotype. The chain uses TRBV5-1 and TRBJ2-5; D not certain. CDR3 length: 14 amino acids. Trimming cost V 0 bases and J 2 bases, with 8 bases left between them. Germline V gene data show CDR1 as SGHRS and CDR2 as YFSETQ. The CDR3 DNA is TGCGCCAGCAGCTTGGCCCAGTCACAAGAGACCCAGTACTTC. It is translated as CASSLAQSQETQYF.

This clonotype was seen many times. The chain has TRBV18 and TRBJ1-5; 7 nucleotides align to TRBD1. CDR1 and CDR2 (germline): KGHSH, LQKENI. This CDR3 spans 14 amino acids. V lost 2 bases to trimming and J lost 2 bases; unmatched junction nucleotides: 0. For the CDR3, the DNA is TGTGCCAGCTCACCAGGGACAGGCAATCAGCCCCAGCATTTT. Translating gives CASSPGTGNQPQHF.

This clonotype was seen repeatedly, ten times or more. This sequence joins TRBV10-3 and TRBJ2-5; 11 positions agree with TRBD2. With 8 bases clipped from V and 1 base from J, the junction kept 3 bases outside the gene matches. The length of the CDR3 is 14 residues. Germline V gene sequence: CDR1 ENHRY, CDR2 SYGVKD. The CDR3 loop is CAIGLAGSQETQYF. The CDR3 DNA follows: TGTGCCATCGGACTAGCGGGTTCCCAAGAGACCCAGTACTTC.

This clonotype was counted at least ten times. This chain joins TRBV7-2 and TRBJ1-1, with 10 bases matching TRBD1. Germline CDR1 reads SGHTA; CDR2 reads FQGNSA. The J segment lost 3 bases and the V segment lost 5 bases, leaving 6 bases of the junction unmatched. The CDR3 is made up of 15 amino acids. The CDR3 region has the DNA TGTGCCAGCAGCCCATGGACAGGGGGGGACACTGAAGCTTTCTTT. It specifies CASSPWTGGDTEAFF.

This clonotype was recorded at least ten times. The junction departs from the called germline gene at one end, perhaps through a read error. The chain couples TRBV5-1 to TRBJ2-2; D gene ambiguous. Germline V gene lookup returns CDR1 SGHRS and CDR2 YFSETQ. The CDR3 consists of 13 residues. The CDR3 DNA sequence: TGTGCCAGCAGCCGGCGGAACACCGGGGAGCTGTTTTTT. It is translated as CASSRRNTGELFF.

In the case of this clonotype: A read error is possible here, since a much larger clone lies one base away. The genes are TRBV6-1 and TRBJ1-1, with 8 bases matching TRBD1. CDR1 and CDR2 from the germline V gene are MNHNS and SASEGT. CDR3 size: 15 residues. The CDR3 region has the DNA TGTGCCAGCAGTACTACGACAGGGGTTCGTACTGAAGCTCTCTTT. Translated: CASSTTTGVRTEALF.

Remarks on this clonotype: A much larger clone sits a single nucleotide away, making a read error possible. The CDR3, as DNA: TGTGCCGGCAGTTACAGGGGAGTATACGAGCAGTACTTC. Translated, it gives CAGSYRGVYEQYF. This chain links TRBV6-2 or TRBV6-3 with TRBJ2-7; 7 positions match TRBD1. The CDR3 is made up of 13 amino acids. Per germline, CDR1 MNHEY and CDR2 SVGEGT.

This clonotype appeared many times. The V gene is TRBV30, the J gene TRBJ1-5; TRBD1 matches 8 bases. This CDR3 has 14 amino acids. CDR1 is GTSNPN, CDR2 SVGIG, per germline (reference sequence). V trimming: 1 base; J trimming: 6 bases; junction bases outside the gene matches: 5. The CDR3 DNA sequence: TGTGCCTGGAGTGCAGGGGGCGCGCTTCAGCCCCAGCATTTT. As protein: CAWSAGGALQPQHF.

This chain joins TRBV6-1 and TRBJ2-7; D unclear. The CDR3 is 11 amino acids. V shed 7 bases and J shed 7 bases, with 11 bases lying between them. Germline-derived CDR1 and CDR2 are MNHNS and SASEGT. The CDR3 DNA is TGTGCCAGCACGTCGGGTTGGGAGCAGTACTTC. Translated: CASTSGWEQYF.

Here the CDR3 reads CATSARDRGADTQYF. The CDR3 DNA sequence: TGTGCCACCAGTGCCCGGGACAGGGGCGCAGATACGCAGTATTTT. This rearrangement joins TRBV24-1 to TRBJ2-3, with TRBD1 matching over 10 bases. This CDR3 is 15 amino acids long. V lost 5 bases and J lost 4; bases outside the gene matches: 5. Per the germline V gene, CDR1 is KGHDR and CDR2 is SFDVKD.

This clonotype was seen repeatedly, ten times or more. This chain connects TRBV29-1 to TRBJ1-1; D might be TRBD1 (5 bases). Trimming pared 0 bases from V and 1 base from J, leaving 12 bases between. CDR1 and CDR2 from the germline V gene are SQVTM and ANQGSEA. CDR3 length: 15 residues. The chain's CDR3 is CSVEDLGTANTEAFF. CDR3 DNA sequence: TGCAGCGTTGAAGATCTTGGGACTGCGAACACTGAAGCTTTCTTT.

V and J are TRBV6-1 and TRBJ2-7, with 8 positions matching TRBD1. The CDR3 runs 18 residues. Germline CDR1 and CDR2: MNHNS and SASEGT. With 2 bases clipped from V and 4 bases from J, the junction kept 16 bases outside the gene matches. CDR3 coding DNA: TGTGCCAGCAGTGAACAATTTCCCAGGGGGCGCTTTGAGTACGAGCAGTACTTC. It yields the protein CASSEQFPRGRFEYEQYF.

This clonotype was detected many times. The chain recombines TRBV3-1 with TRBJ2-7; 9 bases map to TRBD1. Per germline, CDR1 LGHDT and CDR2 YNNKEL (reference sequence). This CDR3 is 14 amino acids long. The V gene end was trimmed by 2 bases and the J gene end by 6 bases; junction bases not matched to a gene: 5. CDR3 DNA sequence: TGTGCCAGCAGCCAAAGGACAGGGGACGCCGAGCAGTACTTC. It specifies CASSQRTGDAEQYF.

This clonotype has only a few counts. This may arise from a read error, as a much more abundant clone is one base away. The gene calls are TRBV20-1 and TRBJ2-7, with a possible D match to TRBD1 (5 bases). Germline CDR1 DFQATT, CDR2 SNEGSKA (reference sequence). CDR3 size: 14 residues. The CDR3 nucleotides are TGCAGTGCTAGACGCTCAGGGATATTGTACGAGCGGTACTTC. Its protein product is CSARRSGILYERYF.